This TCR beta chain was sequenced during a study of T cell clones after liver transplantation. Study-level information: Three of eight recipients were HCV-positive; others had non-autoimmune, non-viral indications.

V gave up 5 bases and J gave up 4 bases; unmatched junction bases: 9. This CDR3 is built from 17 residues. Germline assignment: CDR1 SGHAT and CDR2 FQNNGV. Repertoires were generated with immunoSEQ multiplex PCR, while TCRdb's copy carries only in-frame clones and drops some. Found here are 70,000 to 80,000 clones, more than 90% of them singletons; the top ten hold under 3.5%. This chain connects TRBV11-2 to TRBJ2-5; 14 bases fit TRBD2. The material sequenced was CD4+ T cells from blood, taken before liver transplant. The receptor comes from a human donor who received a liver transplant. The CDR3 loop reads CASSPGLAGVGGETQYF. Here the CDR3 DNA reads TGTGCCAGCAGCCCGGGACTAGCGGGAGTGGGTGGAGAGACCCAGTACTTC. Drawing the rest from reference TRBV11-2 and TRBJ2-5, the complete variable domain is EAGVAQSPRYKIIEKRQSVAFWCNPISGHATLYWYQQILGQGPKLLIQFQNNGVVDDSQLPKDRFSAERLKGVDSTLKIQPAKLEDSAVYLCASSPGLAGVGGETQYFGPGTRLLVL.